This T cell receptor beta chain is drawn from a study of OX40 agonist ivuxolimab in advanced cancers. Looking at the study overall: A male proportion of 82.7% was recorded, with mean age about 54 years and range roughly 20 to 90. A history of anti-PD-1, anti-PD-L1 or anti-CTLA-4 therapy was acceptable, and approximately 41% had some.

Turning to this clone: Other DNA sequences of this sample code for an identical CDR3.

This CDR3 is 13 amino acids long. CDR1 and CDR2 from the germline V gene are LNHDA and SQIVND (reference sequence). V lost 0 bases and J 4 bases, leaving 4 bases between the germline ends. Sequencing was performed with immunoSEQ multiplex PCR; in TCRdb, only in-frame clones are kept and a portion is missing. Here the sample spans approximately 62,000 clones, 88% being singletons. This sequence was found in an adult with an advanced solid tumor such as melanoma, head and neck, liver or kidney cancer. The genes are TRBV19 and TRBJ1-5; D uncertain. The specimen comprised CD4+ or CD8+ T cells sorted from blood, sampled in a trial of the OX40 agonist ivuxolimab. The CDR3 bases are TGTGCCAGTAGTATAGAGGGTAATCAGCCCCAGCATTTT. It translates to CASSIEGNQPQHF.